This TCR beta chain was captured in a study of cytomegalovirus exposure and HLA in healthy donors. Study-level findings and limits: Using the classifier, cytomegalovirus status was reportedly diagnosed with high specificity and sensitivity. A later analysis revealed that TCR association rates differed between HLA loci, peaking at DRB1 and bottoming out at HLA-C.

V dropped 0 bases and J dropped 3; count of bases not matched to a gene: 10. There are 19 residues in the CDR3. Germline CDR1 reads SGDLS; CDR2 reads YYNGEE. Sampled while nominally healthy, donors likely had unrecorded immune exposures. PCR amplification relied on 60 Vbeta primers (plus 13 Jbeta primers). Method: immunoSEQ multiplex PCR; TCRdb's copy keeps in-frame clones and lacks some. The sample records some 150,000 clones, 70% to 90% being singletons. With respect to this clone: Antigen: not known.

The sequencing sample was made of PBMCs. The chain is built from TRBV9 and TRBJ2-3; 13 bases are shared with TRBD2. The TCR sequence derives from a woman aged 25 to 45 in good health and CMV-seronegative. CDR3 bases: TGTGCCAGCAGCGTAGCTACTGGACTAGCGGGAGTGGGTACAGATACGCAGTATTTT. This codes for CASSVATGLAGVGTDTQYF. The full variable domain, in which reference TRBV9 and TRBJ2-3 provide the parts outside the CDR3, is DSGVTQTPKHLITATGQRVTLRCSPRSGDLSVYWYQQSLDQGLQFLIQYYNGEERAKGNILERFSAQQFPDLHSELNLSSLELGDSALYFCASSVATGLAGVGTDTQYFGPGTRLTVL.